The source of this T cell receptor (beta chain) is a study of shared clonotypes between healthy human individuals. Points from the study as a whole: On the whole, naive subsets had larger estimated richness than memory subsets had.

As concerns this clone: The antigen remains undetermined.

The V end lost 0 bases, the J end lost 4 bases, and 13 bases lay between the germline ends. The CDR3 loop spans 15 amino acids. The germline gives CDR1 MGHRA, CDR2 YSYEKL. Every donor was a Caucasian adult from Nashville, Tennessee. The study separated CD4+ cells into CD45RA+ naive and CD45RA-negative memory subsets. About 200 ng DNA, tens of thousands of T cell genomes, went into each sorted-subset replicate PCR. Sequencing was performed with immunoSEQ multiplex PCR; in TCRdb, only in-frame clones are kept and a portion is missing. This table holds around 1.5 million clones, 95% to 99% found once. The chain couples TRBV4-1 to TRBJ2-7; possibly TRBD2 for D (6 bases). This TCR came from a man in his thirties or forties in good health. Sequencing was done on a sample of naive CD4+ T cells sorted from blood. Subset noted: CD45RA+ positively selected. The CDR3 sequence: CASSQDRETSYEQYF. In DNA, the CDR3 is TGCGCCAGCAGCCAAGACCGGGAGACCTCTTACGAGCAGTACTTC.